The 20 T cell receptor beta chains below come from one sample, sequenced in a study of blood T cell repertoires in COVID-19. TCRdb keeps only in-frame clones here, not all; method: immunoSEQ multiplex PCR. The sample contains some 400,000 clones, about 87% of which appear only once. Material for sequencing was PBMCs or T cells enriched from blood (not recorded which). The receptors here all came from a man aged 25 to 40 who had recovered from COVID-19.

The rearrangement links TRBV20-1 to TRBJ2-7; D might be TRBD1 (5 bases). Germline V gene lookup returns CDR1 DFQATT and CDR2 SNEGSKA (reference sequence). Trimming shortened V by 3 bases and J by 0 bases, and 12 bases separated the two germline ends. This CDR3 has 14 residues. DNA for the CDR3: TGCAGTGCTAGTCCCCAGGGATTCTCCTACGAGCAGTACTTC. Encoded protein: CSASPQGFSYEQYF.

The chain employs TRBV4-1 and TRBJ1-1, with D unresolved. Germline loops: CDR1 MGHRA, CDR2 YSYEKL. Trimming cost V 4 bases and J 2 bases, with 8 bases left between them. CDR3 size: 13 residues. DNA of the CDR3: TGCGCCAGCAGCCTAGACTATAACACTGAAGCTTTCTTT. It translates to CASSLDYNTEAFF.

CDR3 residues: CASKVGTASYEQYF. Written as DNA, the CDR3 is TGTGCCAGCAAGGTGGGCACAGCATCCTACGAGCAGTACTTC. The chain combines TRBV6-5 with TRBJ2-7; D remains unclear. The germline gives CDR1 MNHEY, CDR2 SVGAGI. Trimming took 7 bases from V and 1 from J, leaving 14 bases between them. The CDR3 is 14 amino acids.

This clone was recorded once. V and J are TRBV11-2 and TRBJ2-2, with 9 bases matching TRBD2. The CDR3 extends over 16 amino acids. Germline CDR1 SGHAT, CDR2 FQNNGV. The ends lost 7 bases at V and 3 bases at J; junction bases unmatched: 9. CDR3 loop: CASIDGTSLDTGELFF. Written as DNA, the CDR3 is TGTGCCAGCATCGACGGGACTAGCCTCGACACCGGGGAGCTGTTTTTT.

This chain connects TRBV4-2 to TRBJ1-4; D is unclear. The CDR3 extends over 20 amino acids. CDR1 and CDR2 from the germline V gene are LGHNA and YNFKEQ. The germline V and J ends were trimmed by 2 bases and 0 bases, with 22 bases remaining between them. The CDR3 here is CASSQPYIATDIATNEKLFF. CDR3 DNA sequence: TGTGCCAGCAGCCAACCGTACATTGCAACCGACATTGCAACTAATGAAAAACTGTTTTTT.

CDR3 nucleotide sequence: TGTGCCAGCAGCCCCCGGACAGGGGGGTATAATGAGCAGTTCTTC. This codes for CASSPRTGGYNEQFF. The chain has TRBV9 and TRBJ2-1; TRBD1 agrees at 10 bases. CDR1 is SGDLS, CDR2 YYNGEE, per germline. J was trimmed by 7 bases and V by 4 bases; bases with no gene match: 8. There are 15 residues in the CDR3.

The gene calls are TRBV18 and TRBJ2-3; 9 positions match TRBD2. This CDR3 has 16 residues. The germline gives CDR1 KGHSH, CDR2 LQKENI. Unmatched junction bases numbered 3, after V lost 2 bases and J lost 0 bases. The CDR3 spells CASSPSSGVSTDTQYF. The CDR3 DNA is TGTGCCAGCTCACCATCTAGCGGGGTTAGCACAGATACGCAGTATTTT.

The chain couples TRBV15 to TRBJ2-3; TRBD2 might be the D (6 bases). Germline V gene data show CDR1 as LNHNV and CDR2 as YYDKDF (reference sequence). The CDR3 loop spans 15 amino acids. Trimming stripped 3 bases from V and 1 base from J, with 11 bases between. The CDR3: CATSRETRGTDTQYF. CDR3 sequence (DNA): TGTGCCACCAGCAGGGAGACTAGAGGCACAGATACGCAGTATTTT.

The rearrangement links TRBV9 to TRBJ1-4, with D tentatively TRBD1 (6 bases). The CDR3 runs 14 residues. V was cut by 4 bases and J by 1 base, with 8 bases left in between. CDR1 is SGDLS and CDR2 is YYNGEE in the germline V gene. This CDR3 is CASSTDRTNEKLFF. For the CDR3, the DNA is TGTGCCAGCAGCACGGACAGAACTAATGAAAAACTGTTTTTT.

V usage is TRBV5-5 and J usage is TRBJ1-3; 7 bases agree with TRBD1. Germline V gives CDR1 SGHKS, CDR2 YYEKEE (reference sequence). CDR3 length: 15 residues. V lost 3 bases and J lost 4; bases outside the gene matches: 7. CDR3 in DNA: TGTGCCAGCAGCTATGACAGGGCCTCGGGAAACACCATATATTTT. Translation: CASSYDRASGNTIYF.

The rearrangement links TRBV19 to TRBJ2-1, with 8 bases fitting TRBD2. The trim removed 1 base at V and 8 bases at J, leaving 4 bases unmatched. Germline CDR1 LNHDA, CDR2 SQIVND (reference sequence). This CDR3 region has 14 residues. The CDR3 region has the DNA TGTGCCAGTAGTATAGTCGGGGGGGCTTATGAGCAGTTCTTC. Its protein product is CASSIVGGAYEQFF.

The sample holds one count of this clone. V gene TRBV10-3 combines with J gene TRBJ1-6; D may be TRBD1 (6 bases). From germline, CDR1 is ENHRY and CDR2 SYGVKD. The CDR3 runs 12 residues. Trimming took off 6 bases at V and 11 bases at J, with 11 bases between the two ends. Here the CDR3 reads CAIRGASTPLHF. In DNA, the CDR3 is TGTGCCATCAGGGGGGCTTCTACACCCCTCCACTTT.

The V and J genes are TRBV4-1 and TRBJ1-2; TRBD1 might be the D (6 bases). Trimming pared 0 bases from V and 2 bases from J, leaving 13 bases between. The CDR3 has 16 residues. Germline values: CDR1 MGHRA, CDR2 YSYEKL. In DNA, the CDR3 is TGCGCCAGCAGCCAAGATCGAGCAGGGGCGAACTATGGCTACACCTTC. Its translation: CASSQDRAGANYGYTF.

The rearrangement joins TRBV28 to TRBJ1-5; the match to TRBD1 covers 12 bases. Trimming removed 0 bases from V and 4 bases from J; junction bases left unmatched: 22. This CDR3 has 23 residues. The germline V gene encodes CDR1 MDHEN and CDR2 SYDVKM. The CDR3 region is CASSLWPRGGDRGRQGPNQPQHF. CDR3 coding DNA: TGTGCCAGCAGTTTATGGCCCCGTGGCGGGGACAGGGGGCGCCAGGGTCCTAATCAGCCCCAGCATTTT.

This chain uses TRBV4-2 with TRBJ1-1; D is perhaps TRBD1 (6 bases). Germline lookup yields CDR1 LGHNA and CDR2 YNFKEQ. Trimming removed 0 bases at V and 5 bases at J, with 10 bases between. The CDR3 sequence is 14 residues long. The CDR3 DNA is TGTGCCAGCAGCCAAGATCAAGGGGGTACTGAAGCTTTCTTT. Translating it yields CASSQDQGGTEAFF.

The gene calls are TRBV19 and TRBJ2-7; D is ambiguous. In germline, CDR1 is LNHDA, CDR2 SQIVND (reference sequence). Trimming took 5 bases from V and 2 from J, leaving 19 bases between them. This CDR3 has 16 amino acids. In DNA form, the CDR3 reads TGTGCCAGTAGTCGAGGTCAGCAGTTTATGACCTACGAGCAGTACTTC. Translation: CASSRGQQFMTYEQYF.

The DNA for the CDR3 is TGTGCCAGCAGCGTAGCGGGTTCTCCTGGAAACACCATATATTTT. This encodes CASSVAGSPGNTIYF. This chain joins TRBV9 and TRBJ1-3; unclear D gene. The germline V gene has CDR1 SGDLS and CDR2 YYNGEE. The CDR3 contains 15 residues. V was trimmed by 0 bases and J by 2 bases, leaving 9 bases between them.

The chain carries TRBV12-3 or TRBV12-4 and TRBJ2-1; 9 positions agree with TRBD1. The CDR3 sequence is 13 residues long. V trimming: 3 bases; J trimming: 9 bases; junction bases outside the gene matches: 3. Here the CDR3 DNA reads TGTGCCAGCAGTTTCGGGACAGGGTTTGAGCAGTTCTTC. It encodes CASSFGTGFEQFF.

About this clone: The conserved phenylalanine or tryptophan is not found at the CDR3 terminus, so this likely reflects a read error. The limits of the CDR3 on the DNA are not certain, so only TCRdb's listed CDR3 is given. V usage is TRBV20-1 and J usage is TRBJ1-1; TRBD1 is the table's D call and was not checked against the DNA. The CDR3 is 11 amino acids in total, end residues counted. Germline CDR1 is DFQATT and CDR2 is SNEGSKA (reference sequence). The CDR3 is CSATWDRGVVV.

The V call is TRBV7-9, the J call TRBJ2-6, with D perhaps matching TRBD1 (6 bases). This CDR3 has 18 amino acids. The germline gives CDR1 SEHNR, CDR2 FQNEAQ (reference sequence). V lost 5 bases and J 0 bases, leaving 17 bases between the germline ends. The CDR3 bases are TGTGCCAGCAGCCAAAGGACAGAGATGAGCTCTGGGGCCAACGTCCTGACTTTC. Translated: CASSQRTEMSSGANVLTF.